This is a list of T cell receptor beta chains from one sample in a study of metastatic and nonmetastatic thyroid tumors. TCRdb recomputed clones from the PCR reads via MiXCR. The sample lists about 82,000 clones, 9.5% to 15% seen once, with approximately 10% in the top ten. The specimen sequenced was tumor tissue. These receptors all stem from a female donor with papillary thyroid cancer or a benign thyroid nodule (not recorded which). Some clones in this sample may be carry-over from other donors' samples. Both conserved end residues are part of each CDR3. A D gene is named only where the DNA matches it firmly. Where a row states a size, it is once, few, many or the class of an expanded clone; other rows omit it.

>many|NA|TRBV7-8|TRBJ2-4
CASSLQGLTKNIQYF
TGTGCCAGCAGCTTACAGGGGTTAACCAAAAACATTCAGTACTTC
>many|NA|TRBV12-3/TRBV12-4|TRBJ2-1
CASSGSAGNEQFF
TGTGCCAGCAGTGGTAGCGCAGGCAATGAGCAGTTCTTC
>many|TRBD1|TRBV4-1|TRBJ2-1
CASSLRTGGGEQFF
TGCGCCAGCAGCCTACGTACAGGGGGCGGTGAGCAGTTCTTC
>many|NA|TRBV28|TRBJ2-3
CASSSQGSHTDTQYF
TGTGCCAGCAGTTCCCAGGGGTCCCATACAGATACGCAGTATTTT
>many|TRBD2|TRBV20-1|TRBJ2-7
CSARRSGSIGYEQYF
TGCAGTGCTAGACGTAGCGGGAGTATTGGTTACGAGCAGTACTTC
>many|TRBD2|TRBV7-8|TRBJ2-1
CASSFDGRASNEQFF
TGTGCCAGCAGCTTCGACGGGAGGGCAAGCAATGAGCAGTTCTTC
>many|NA|TRBV19|TRBJ2-7
CASSRRTQGEQYF
TGTGCCAGTAGTAGACGGACACAGGGCGAGCAGTACTTC
>many|NA|TRBV4-1|TRBJ1-2
CASSHVLRDGYTF
TGCGCCAGCAGCCACGTGCTCAGGGATGGCTACACCTTC
>few|NA|TRBV28|TRBJ1-2
CASSLRSGGARRGYTF
TGTGCCAGCAGTTTACGATCGGGGGGCGCACGGAGGGGCTACACCTTC
>many|TRBD1|TRBV20-1|TRBJ1-4
CSARGSGGASNEKLFF
TGCAGTGCTAGAGGCTCAGGGGGCGCTTCTAATGAAAAACTGTTTTTT
>many|NA|TRBV5-1|TRBJ1-2
CASSPRQGIGYTF
TGCGCCAGCAGCCCCCGTCAGGGGATAGGCTACACCTTC
>many|TRBD1|TRBV6-2/TRBV6-3|TRBJ2-7
CASSRTGSYEQYF
TGTGCCAGCAGCCGGACAGGGAGCTACGAGCAGTACTTC
>many|NA|TRBV12-3/TRBV12-4|TRBJ2-7
CASRFTGNNEQYF
TGTGCCAGTCGCTTCACAGGGAACAACGAGCAGTACTTC
>many|NA|TRBV2|TRBJ1-2
CASSEAKYGYTF
TGTGCCAGCAGTGAAGCGAAATATGGCTACACCTTC
>NA|NA|TRBV11-3|TRBJ2-1
CASSLRGGGTYNEQFF
TGTGCCAGCAGCCTTAGGGGTGGGGGTACTTACAATGAGCAGTTCTTC
>many|TRBD1|TRBV30|TRBJ1-2
CAWNHRGLHYGYTF
TGTGCCTGGAACCACAGGGGGCTCCATTATGGCTACACCTTC
>NA|NA|TRBV25-1|TRBJ2-7
CASSESGDISYKQYF
TGTGCCAGCAGTGAATCGGGGGACATATCCTACAAGCAGTACTTC
>many|NA|TRBV30|TRBJ1-3
CAWNRDSGNTIYF
TGTGCCTGGAACAGAGACTCTGGAAACACCATATATTTT
>many|TRBD1|TRBV6-1|TRBJ1-2
CASSERQGLIFNYGYTF
TGTGCCAGCAGTGAACGACAGGGTCTCATATTTAACTATGGCTACACCTTC
>many|NA|TRBV7-9|TRBJ2-1
CASSLTSAYNEQFF
TGTGCCAGCAGCTTAACTTCAGCCTACAATGAGCAGTTCTTC
>NA|TRBD1|TRBV7-8|TRBJ2-5
CASSPRTGGETQYF
TGTGCCAGCAGCCCCAGGACAGGGGGTGAGACCCAGTACTTC
>many|NA|TRBV2|TRBJ1-5
CASSAGLWQPQHF
TGTGCCAGCAGTGCAGGGTTGTGGCAGCCCCAGCATTTT
>many|NA|TRBV11-2|TRBJ2-2
CASSLDPVTANTGELFF
TGTGCCAGCAGCTTAGATCCCGTGACAGCAAACACCGGGGAGCTGTTTTTT
>NA|TRBD1|TRBV6-1|TRBJ1-5
CASCTGGSEDSNQPQHF
TGTGCCAGCTGTACAGGGGGCTCGGAGGATAGCAATCAGCCCCAGCATTTT
>many|TRBD2|TRBV5-1|TRBJ2-1
CASSLIGGRIHNEQFF
TGCGCCAGCAGCTTGATCGGCGGGAGGATTCACAATGAGCAGTTCTTC
>many|NA|TRBV2|TRBJ1-4
CASSDEIYRVDNEKLFF
TGTGCCAGCAGTGATGAAATTTACAGGGTCGATAATGAAAAACTGTTTTTT
>few|NA|TRBV30|TRBJ2-5
CAWRTDQETQYF
TGTGCCTGGAGGACAGACCAAGAGACCCAGTACTTC
>many|TRBD2|TRBV28|TRBJ2-2
CASLAGGLGGELFF
TGTGCCAGCCTAGCGGGAGGGCTGGGCGGGGAGCTGTTTTTT
>many|NA|TRBV11-3|TRBJ2-3
CASSYGQSTDTQYF
TGTGCCAGCAGCTATGGACAGAGCACAGATACGCAGTATTTT
>many|NA|TRBV5-1|TRBJ2-7
CASSPGDKPYEQYF
TGCGCCAGCAGCCCGGGGGACAAACCCTACGAGCAGTACTTC
>many|NA|TRBV20-1|TRBJ2-1
CSARAGTHNEQFF
TGCAGTGCTCGAGCCGGGACACACAATGAGCAGTTCTTC
>few|TRBD2|TRBV9|TRBJ2-5
CASSPRGASGLLEETQYF
TGTGCCAGCAGCCCCCGGGGGGCTAGCGGGCTGCTTGAAGAGACCCAGTACTTC
>few|TRBD2|TRBV25-1|TRBJ2-7
CAGSGSGAYEQYF
TGTGCCGGCAGTGGGAGCGGGGCCTACGAGCAGTACTTC
>few|NA|TRBV18|TRBJ1-4
CASSLPGGRNEKLFF
TGTGCCAGCTCACTCCCCGGGGGGCGCAATGAAAAACTGTTTTTT
>many|NA|TRBV27|TRBJ1-1
CASSPQVNTEAFF
TGTGCCAGCAGTCCACAGGTGAACACTGAAGCTTTCTTT
>NA|NA|TRBV6-1|TRBJ2-2
CASSRDRGEDGELFF
TGTGCCAGCAGCCGGGACAGAGGGGAGGACGGGGAGCTGTTTTTT
>many|NA|TRBV20-1|TRBJ2-3
CSYAGPSTVDTQYF
TGCAGTTATGCAGGGCCTTCGACGGTAGATACGCAGTATTTT
>few|TRBD2|TRBV29-1|TRBJ2-1
CSVAGSSGYNEQFF
TGCAGCGTTGCTGGCTCTAGCGGCTACAATGAGCAGTTCTTC
>many|TRBD2|TRBV5-1|TRBJ2-7
CASTFSINLAGEEQYF
TGCGCCAGCACCTTTTCGATCAACTTAGCGGGAGAGGAGCAGTACTTC
>many|NA|TRBV5-1|TRBJ1-2
CASSRESYGYTF
TGCGCCAGCAGCCGTGAAAGCTATGGCTACACCTTC
>NA|TRBD2|TRBV28|TRBJ2-5
CASSFGTSGLAGGETQYF
TGTGCCAGCAGTTTTGGTACCTCTGGACTAGCCGGAGGAGAGACCCAGTACTTC
>NA|NA|TRBV18|TRBJ1-1
CVSSAGGKTEAFF
TGTGTCAGCTCAGCCGGTGGGAAAACTGAAGCCTTCTTT
>NA|NA|TRBV20-1|TRBJ2-7
CSATGTPYEQYF
TGCAGTGCTACCGGGACCCCATACGAGCAGTACTTC